The next 26 T cell receptor beta chains were all read from a single sample in a study of PD-L1 blockade in urothelial cancer. Method: immunoSEQ multiplex PCR; TCRdb's copy keeps in-frame clones and lacks some. The data contain 48,000 or so clones, 65% to 85% of them singletons. Time point defined: peripheral blood 6 weeks after treatment start. The source was PBMCs, collected around atezolizumab (anti-PD-L1) treatment. The receptors derive from a man aged 65-85 years with urothelial cancer.

This chain uses TRBV18 with TRBJ2-1; weak D call: TRBD2 (5 bases). Germline V gives CDR1 KGHSH, CDR2 LQKENI. The V end lost 2 bases, the J end lost 4 bases, and 9 bases lay between the germline ends. There are 14 residues in the CDR3. CDR3 in amino acids: CASSPDYRYNEQFF. In nucleotides, the CDR3 is TGTGCCAGCTCACCAGACTACCGATACAATGAGCAGTTCTTC.

The V call is TRBV7-9, the J call TRBJ2-2; TRBD2 aligns across 13 bases. The CDR3 contains 16 residues. Germline V lookup: CDR1 SEHNR, CDR2 FQNEAQ (reference sequence). The V and J ends lost 1 base and 6 bases, in that order; junction bases with no gene match: 2. CDR3 DNA: TGTGCCAGCAGCTTAGGACTAGCGGGAGGTCCCGGGGAGCTGTTTTTT. Translated: CASSLGLAGGPGELFF.

The chain uses TRBV30 and TRBJ2-2; TRBD2 aligns across 7 bases. Germline CDR1 GTSNPN, CDR2 SVGIG (reference sequence). Germline trimming cut 2 bases from V and 6 bases from J; bases unmatched to any gene: 18. This CDR3 has 18 residues. CDR3 DNA: TGTGCCTGGAGTTACCCGGGACTATCAAAAAGGGCAGCCGGGGAGCTGTTTTTT. Its protein is CAWSYPGLSKRAAGELFF.

The chain employs TRBV28 and TRBJ1-1, with a weak D call TRBD1 (6 bases). The CDR3 has 13 amino acids. V lost 6 bases, J lost 5 bases, and 13 bases lay in between. Per germline, CDR1 MDHEN and CDR2 SYDVKM. The CDR3 nucleotides are TGTGCCAGCAGGGATACAGGGCGAACTGAAGCTTTCTTT. The encoded protein is CASRDTGRTEAFF. The full variable domain, with the rest looked up from reference TRBV28 and TRBJ1-1, is DVKVTQSSRYLVKRTGEKVFLECVQDMDHENMFWYRQDPGLGLRLIYFSYDVKMKEKGDIPEGYSVSREKKERFSLILESASTNQTSMYLCASRDTGRTEAFFGQGTRLTVV.

The rearrangement joins TRBV7-2 to TRBJ2-3; D not certain. The CDR3 totals 14 residues. CDR1 SGHTA and CDR2 FQGNSA come from the germline V gene. The V end was cut by 2 bases, the J end by 3 bases, with 9 bases between. The CDR3 reads CASSLNWQTDTQYF. Written as DNA, the CDR3 is TGTGCCAGCAGCTTAAATTGGCAGACAGATACGCAGTATTTT.

This chain connects TRBV5-5 to TRBJ2-7; D possibly corresponds to TRBD1 (5 bases). CDR1 SGHKS and CDR2 YYEKEE come from the germline V gene (reference sequence). The CDR3 consists of 15 residues. Trimming stripped 1 base from V and 2 bases from J, with 13 bases between. CDR3 in DNA: TGTGCCAGCAGCTTGAGGGGCCCCGAAACCTACGAGCAGTACTTC. It specifies CASSLRGPETYEQYF.

V usage is TRBV19 and J usage is TRBJ2-3; 8 bases line up with TRBD1. In germline, CDR1 is LNHDA, CDR2 SQIVND (reference sequence). This CDR3 spans 15 amino acids. V lost 4 bases, J lost 6 bases, and 9 bases stayed unmatched. CDR3 in amino acids: CASSTQGARPDTQYF. CDR3 nucleotides: TGTGCCAGTAGTACTCAGGGGGCGCGACCCGATACGCAGTATTTT.

This clone was seen a few times. The chain couples TRBV19 to TRBJ2-7, with 9 bases that match TRBD2. Germline CDR1 reads LNHDA; CDR2 reads SQIVND (reference sequence). The CDR3 loop spans 13 amino acids. Trimming at V came to 4 bases and at J to 6 bases, leaving 4 bases not matched to a gene. CDR3 region: CASSTAAGGEQYF. The CDR3 DNA reads as TGTGCCAGTAGTACCGCAGCGGGAGGCGAGCAGTACTTC. Full variable domain (missing parts from reference TRBV19 and TRBJ2-7): DGGITQSPKYLFRKEGQNVTLSCEQNLNHDAMYWYRQDPGQGLRLIYYSQIVNDFQKGDIAEGYSVSREKKESFPLTVTSAQKNPTAFYLCASSTAAGGEQYFGPGTRLTVT.

This chain joins TRBV27 and TRBJ1-5, with D perhaps TRBD1 (6 bases). The V end lost 5 bases, the J end lost 6 bases, and 17 bases lay between the germline ends. Germline V gene sequence: CDR1 MNHEY, CDR2 SMNVEV (reference sequence). The CDR3 loop spans 15 amino acids. The CDR3 coding sequence is TGTGCCAGCAGTACCCTATTACAGGGCGGTCAGCCCCAGCATTTT. Its protein product is CASSTLLQGGQPQHF.

This chain connects TRBV5-6 to TRBJ1-1; 11 bases line up with TRBD1. Germline V gives CDR1 SGHDT, CDR2 YYEEEE. CDR3 length: 16 residues. V lost 0 bases and J lost 4; bases outside the gene matches: 5. The CDR3 bases are TGTGCCAGCAGCTTGGGTCCGGACAGGGGGCTCACTGAAGCTTTCTTT. Its translation: CASSLGPDRGLTEAFF.

Ten or more counts support this clone. The V gene is TRBV5-4, the J gene TRBJ1-1; D possibly corresponds to TRBD1 (6 bases). Trimming removed 4 bases at V and 1 base at J, with 8 bases between. The CDR3 has 13 residues. Germline CDR1 SGHNT, CDR2 YYREEE (reference sequence). CDR3 nucleotide sequence: TGTGCCAGCAGCCGGGACACGAACACTGAAGCTTTCTTT. Its protein product is CASSRDTNTEAFF. The complete variable domain, with remaining parts taken from reference TRBV5-4 and TRBJ1-1, reads ETGVTQSPTHLIKTRGQQVTLRCSSQSGHNTVSWYQQALGQGPQFIFQYYREEENGRGNFPPRFSGLQFPNYSSELNVNALELDDSALYLCASSRDTNTEAFFGQGTRLTVV.

The rearrangement uses TRBV19 and TRBJ1-4, with 7 nucleotides matching TRBD1. V shed 5 bases, J shed 4 bases, and the junction held 4 bases outside the gene matches. The V gene's germline CDR1 is LNHDA and CDR2 SQIVND (reference sequence). This CDR3 spans 14 amino acids. The CDR3 DNA reads TGTGCCAGTAGTCCGGGACAGTATAATGAAAAACTGTTTTTT. This encodes CASSPGQYNEKLFF.

The chain joins TRBV19 to TRBJ2-7; TRBD2 aligns across 7 bases. The length of the CDR3 is 16 residues. V gave up 4 bases and J gave up 5 bases; unmatched junction bases: 14. CDR1 is LNHDA, CDR2 SQIVND, per germline (reference sequence). CDR3 amino acids: CASSNRGLNYGDEQYF. CDR3 nucleotides: TGTGCCAGTAGTAACCGGGGACTAAATTATGGAGACGAGCAGTACTTC.

This chain connects TRBV5-1 to TRBJ2-2; TRBD1 matches at 7 bases. Germline trimming cut 4 bases from V and 4 bases from J; bases unmatched to any gene: 7. The V gene's germline CDR1 is SGHRS and CDR2 YFSETQ. This CDR3 contains 15 residues. The CDR3 loop reads CASSLRDSLTGELFF. CDR3 coding DNA: TGCGCCAGCAGCCTCCGGGACAGCCTCACCGGGGAGCTGTTTTTT.

J is TRBJ2-6 and V is TRBV19; 8 nucleotides match TRBD1. The CDR3 has 18 residues. The V segment lost 1 base and the J segment 3 bases; nucleotides outside the gene matches: 8. Germline CDR1 is LNHDA and CDR2 is SQIVND (reference sequence). CDR3: CASSIVAQGAGGANVLTF. CDR3 nucleotide sequence: TGTGCCAGTAGTATAGTGGCGCAGGGGGCAGGTGGGGCCAACGTCCTGACTTTC.

The J gene is TRBJ2-7, the V gene TRBV15; 7 nucleotides align to TRBD1. The ends lost 11 bases at V and 2 bases at J; junction bases unmatched: 12. Germline V gene lookup returns CDR1 LNHNV and CDR2 YYDKDF (reference sequence). The CDR3 covers 14 residues. This CDR3 is CAVALGDSTYEQYF. CDR3 nucleotide sequence: TGTGCCGTCGCTCTGGGGGACAGCACCTACGAGCAGTACTTC.

The J gene is TRBJ1-4, the V gene TRBV5-1; D perhaps matches TRBD1 (6 bases). Germline V gene lookup returns CDR1 SGHRS and CDR2 YFSETQ. The V end lost 4 bases, the J end lost 8 bases, and 12 bases lay between the germline ends. This CDR3 comprises 13 residues. The CDR3 loop is CASSVQDSEKLFF. In nucleotides, the CDR3 is TGCGCCAGCAGCGTCCAGGACAGCGAAAAACTGTTTTTT.

This CDR3 reads CASSNSGGFTDTQYF. The CDR3 DNA is TGTGCCAGCAGTAATAGCGGGGGATTCACAGATACGCAGTATTTT. The J gene is TRBJ2-3, the V gene TRBV2, with 9 bases fitting TRBD2. The CDR3 length is 15 residues. Germline V gives CDR1 SNHLY, CDR2 FYNNEI. V gave up 5 bases and J gave up 2 bases; unmatched junction bases: 5.

This clone was seen only a few times. The V call is TRBV6-5, the J call TRBJ2-7; perhaps TRBD1 as D (6 bases). Germline V gives CDR1 MNHEY, CDR2 SVGAGI. The CDR3 extends over 15 amino acids. Between the trimmed V and J ends, which lost 0 bases and 0 bases, there was a span of 9 bases. CDR3 DNA: TGTGCCAGCAGTTACTCCTACAGGGCCTCCTACGAGCAGTACTTC. Translating it yields CASSYSYRASYEQYF.

Only a few counts were recorded for this clone. V and J are TRBV10-3 and TRBJ1-2; no definite D call. The CDR3 is 15 residues long. Trimming shortened V by 2 bases and J by 8 bases, and 18 bases separated the two germline ends. CDR1 is ENHRY and CDR2 is SYGVKD in the germline V gene. The CDR3 here is CAISEHSLVLYGYTF. CDR3 sequence (DNA): TGTGCCATCAGTGAGCACAGTTTGGTTCTATACGGCTACACCTTC.

The chain is built from TRBV5-1 and TRBJ2-3; D possibly corresponds to TRBD2 (5 bases). Germline V gene data show CDR1 as SGHRS and CDR2 as YFSETQ. The V end lost 2 bases, the J end lost 6 bases, and 13 bases lay between the germline ends. The CDR3 length is 14 residues. The CDR3 DNA reads TGCGCCAGCAGCTTCGGTGGGAGCTGGGATACGCAGTATTTT. Protein: CASSFGGSWDTQYF.

CDR3 coding DNA: TGTGCCAGCAGTTTGCCCGCGGAAAGCACAGATACGCAGTATTTT. Its translation: CASSLPAESTDTQYF. This chain uses TRBV28 with TRBJ2-3; no clear D. The CDR3 has 15 residues. The germline gives CDR1 MDHEN, CDR2 SYDVKM. V lost 3 bases to trimming and J lost 0 bases, with 10 bases between them.

This chain uses TRBV11-2 with TRBJ2-7; D is possibly TRBD1 (7 bases). The CDR3 totals 14 residues. Germline CDR1 is SGHAT and CDR2 is FQNNGV. V was clipped by 5 bases and J by 4 bases, with 15 bases between them. CDR3 bases: TGTGCCAGCAGCACCGACAGGGAGGTTTACGAGCAGTACTTC. It codes for CASSTDREVYEQYF.

This chain joins TRBV30 and TRBJ2-3; 8 bases fit TRBD1. Losses at the gene ends were 5 bases for V and 1 base for J; bases not matched to a gene: 2. There are 13 residues in the CDR3. In germline, CDR1 is GTSNPN, CDR2 SVGIG (reference sequence). The CDR3 loop is CAWSTGGTDTQYF. The DNA of the CDR3 is TGTGCCTGGTCGACAGGGGGCACAGATACGCAGTATTTT.

J is TRBJ1-3 and V is TRBV27; TRBD1 is a possible D gene (6 bases). In germline, CDR1 is MNHEY, CDR2 SMNVEV (reference sequence). The V and J ends lost 5 bases and 2 bases respectively, with 19 bases between them. The CDR3 is 17 amino acids. CDR3 loop: CASSDTPLQGAGNTIYF. In DNA form, the CDR3 reads TGTGCCAGCAGTGATACCCCCCTACAGGGAGCTGGAAACACCATATATTTT.

The J gene is TRBJ2-7, the V gene TRBV19, with D possibly being TRBD2 (6 bases). V gave up 1 base and J gave up 2 bases, with 12 bases separating them. CDR1 and CDR2 (germline): LNHDA, SQIVND (reference sequence). The CDR3 extends over 15 amino acids. The CDR3 nucleotides read TGTGCCAGTAGTATAGGGGGCGGGGACGCCTACGAGCAGTACTTC. This translates into CASSIGGGDAYEQYF.